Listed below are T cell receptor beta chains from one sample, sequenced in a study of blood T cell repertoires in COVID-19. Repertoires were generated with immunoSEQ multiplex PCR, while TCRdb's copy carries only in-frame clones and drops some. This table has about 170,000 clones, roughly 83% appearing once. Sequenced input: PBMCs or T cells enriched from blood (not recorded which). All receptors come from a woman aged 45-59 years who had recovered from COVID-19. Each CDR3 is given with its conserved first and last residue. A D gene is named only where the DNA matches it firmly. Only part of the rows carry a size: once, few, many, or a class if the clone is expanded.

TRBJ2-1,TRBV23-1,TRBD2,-,TGCGCCAGCGCTCATAGCGGGAAAATTGGTGAGCAGTTCTTC,CASAHSGKIGEQFF
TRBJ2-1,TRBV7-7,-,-,TGTGCTAGCAGCTTAGACGGACTAAATGAGCAGTTCTTC,CASSLDGLNEQFF
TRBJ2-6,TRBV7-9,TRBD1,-,TGTGCCAGCAGCAAACGACAGGGGCCGTTTTTTAAGGATGGGGCCAACGTCCTGACTTTC,CASSKRQGPFFKDGANVLTF
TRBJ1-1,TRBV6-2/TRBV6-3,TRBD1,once,TGTGCCAGCAGCCGCGGACAGGGCGAAGCTTTCTTT,CASSRGQGEAFF
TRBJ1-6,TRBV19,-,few,TGTGCCAGTAGTCACTTGCCCCCTTCACCCCTCCACTTT,CASSHLPPSPLHF
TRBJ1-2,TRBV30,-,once,TGTGCCTGGAATGTCGGGGGGACTAACTATGGCTACACCTTC,CAWNVGGTNYGYTF
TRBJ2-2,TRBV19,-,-,TGTGCCAGCCTTAGGGGCAGGGCGAACACCGGGGAGCTGTTTTTT,CASLRGRANTGELFF
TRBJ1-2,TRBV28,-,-,TGTGCCAGCCACCGGCTGCAGGGGTATGGCTACACCTTC,CASHRLQGYGYTF
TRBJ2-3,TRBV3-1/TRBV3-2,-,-,TGTGCCAGCAGCCCTCTAATAGGGGTCCGTGGCGCAGATACGCAGTATTTT,CASSPLIGVRGADTQYF
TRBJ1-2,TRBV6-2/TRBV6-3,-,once,TGTGCCAGCAGTAAACAGGGCGGTCATGGCTACACCTTC,CASSKQGGHGYTF
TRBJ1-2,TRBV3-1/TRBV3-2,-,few,TGTGCCAGCAGCCAAGAAGGGCGGGTGGGTGGCTACACCTTC,CASSQEGRVGGYTF
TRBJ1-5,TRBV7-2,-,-,TGTGCCAGCAGCTTTAGTCCTTTGAATCAGCCCCAGCATTTT,CASSFSPLNQPQHF
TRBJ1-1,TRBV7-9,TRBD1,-,TGTGCCAGCAGCGAAGGGGTATCCAGGGGGGCTTTCTTT,CASSEGVSRGAFF
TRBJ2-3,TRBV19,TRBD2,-,TGTGCCAGTAGTATAATCTCGGCCAGCGGGAGATGGGATACGCAGTATTTT,CASSIISASGRWDTQYF
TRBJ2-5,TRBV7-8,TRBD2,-,TGTGCCAGCAGCAAGGGACTAGACCAAGAGACCCAGTACTTC,CASSKGLDQETQYF
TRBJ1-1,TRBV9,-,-,TGTGCCAGCAGCGAAGGGGGGAACACTGAAGCTTTCTTT,CASSEGGNTEAFF